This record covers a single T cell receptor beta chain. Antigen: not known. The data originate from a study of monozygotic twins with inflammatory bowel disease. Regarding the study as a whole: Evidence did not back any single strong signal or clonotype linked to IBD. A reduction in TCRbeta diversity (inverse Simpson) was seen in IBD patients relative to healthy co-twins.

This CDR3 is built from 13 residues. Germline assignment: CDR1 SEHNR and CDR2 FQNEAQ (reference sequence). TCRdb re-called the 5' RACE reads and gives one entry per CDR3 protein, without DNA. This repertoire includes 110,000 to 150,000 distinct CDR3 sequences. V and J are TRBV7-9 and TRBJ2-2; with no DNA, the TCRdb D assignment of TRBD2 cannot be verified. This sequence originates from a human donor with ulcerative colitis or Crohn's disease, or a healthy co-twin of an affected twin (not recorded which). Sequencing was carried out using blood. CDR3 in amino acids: CASSRGLTGELFF. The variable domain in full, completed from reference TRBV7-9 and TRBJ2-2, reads DTGVSQNPRHKITKRGQNVTFRCDPISEHNRLYWYRQTLGQGPEFLTYFQNEAQLEKSRLLSDRFSAERPKGSFSTLEIQRTEQGDSAMYLCASSRGLTGELFFGEGSRLTVL.